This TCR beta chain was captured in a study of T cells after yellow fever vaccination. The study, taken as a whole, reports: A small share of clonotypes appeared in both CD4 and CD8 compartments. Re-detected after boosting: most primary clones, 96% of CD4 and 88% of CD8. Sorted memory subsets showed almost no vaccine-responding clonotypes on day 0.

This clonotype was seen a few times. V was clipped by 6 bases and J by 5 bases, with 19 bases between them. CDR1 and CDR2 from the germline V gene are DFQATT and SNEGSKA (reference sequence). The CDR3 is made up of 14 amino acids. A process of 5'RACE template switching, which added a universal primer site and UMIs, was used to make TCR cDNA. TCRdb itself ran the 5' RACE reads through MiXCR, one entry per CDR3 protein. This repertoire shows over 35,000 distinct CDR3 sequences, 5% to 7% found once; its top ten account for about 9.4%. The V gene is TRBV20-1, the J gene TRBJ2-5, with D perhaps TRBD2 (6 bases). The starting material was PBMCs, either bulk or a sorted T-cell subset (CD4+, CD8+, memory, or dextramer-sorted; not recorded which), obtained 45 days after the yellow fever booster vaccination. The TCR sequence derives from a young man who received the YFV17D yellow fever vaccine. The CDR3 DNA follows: TGCAGTGCAAGATGGGGGGACGGCCAGGAGACCCAGTACTTC. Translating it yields CSARWGDGQETQYF.